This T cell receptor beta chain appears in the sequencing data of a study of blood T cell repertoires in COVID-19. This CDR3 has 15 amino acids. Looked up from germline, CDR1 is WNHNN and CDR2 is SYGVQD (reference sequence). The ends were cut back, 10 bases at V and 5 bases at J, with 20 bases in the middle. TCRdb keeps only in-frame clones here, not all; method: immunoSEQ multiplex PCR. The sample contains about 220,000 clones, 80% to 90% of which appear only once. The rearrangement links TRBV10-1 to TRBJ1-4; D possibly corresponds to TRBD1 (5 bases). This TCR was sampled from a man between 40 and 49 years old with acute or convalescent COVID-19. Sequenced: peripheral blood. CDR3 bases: TGCGCCACCAAACCAGCAGGACAAGAAAATGAAAAACTGTTTTTT. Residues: CATKPAGQENEKLFF.